These 10 T cell receptor beta chains share one sample of origin, sequenced in a study of shared T cell receptors in the human thymus. Clones were read by immunoSEQ multiplex PCR, and TCRdb kept only the in-frame ones, dropping some. The sample contains over 650,000 clones, 70% to 90% of which appear only once. Separately, the same data were catalogued under a study of human thymus T cells.

Input material: thymocytes. Receptor source: a boy less than two years old with a congenital heart defect.

The gene calls are TRBV5-1 and TRBJ2-1; TRBD2 matches at 9 bases. Germline-derived CDR1 and CDR2 are SGHRS and YFSETQ. Trimming at V came to 3 bases and at J to 1 base, leaving 8 bases not matched to a gene. The CDR3 has 17 residues. The chain's CDR3 is CASSWRAGGPSYNEQFF. Here the CDR3 DNA reads TGCGCCAGCAGCTGGAGGGCGGGAGGGCCTTCCTACAATGAGCAGTTCTTC. Variable domain in full (rest from reference TRBV5-1 and TRBJ2-1): KAGVTQTPRYLIKTRGQQVTLSCSPISGHRSVSWYQQTPGQGLQFLFEYFSETQRNKGNFPGRFSGRQFSNSRSEMNVSTLELGDSALYLCASSWRAGGPSYNEQFFGPGTRLTVL.

As concerns this clone: One junction end does not reproduce the germline sequence, and a read error may be involved. This specimen includes other DNA sequences encoding the same CDR3. V usage is TRBV18 and J usage is TRBJ1-2, with D possibly TRBD1 on 6 matching bases. The CDR3 has 13 residues. Germline loops: CDR1 KGHSH, CDR2 LQKENI. The CDR3 DNA is TGTGCCAGCTCAATACAGGGAGCCTATGGTTACACCTTC. This codes for CASSIQGAYGYTF. Full variable domain (outside the CDR3, taken from reference TRBV18 and TRBJ1-2): NAGVMQNPRHLVRRRGQEARLRCSPMKGHSHVYWYRQLPEEGLKFMVYLQKENIIDESGMPKERFSAEFPKEGPSILRIQQVVRGDSAAYFCASSIQGAYGYTFGSGTRLTVV.

This sequence joins TRBV19 and TRBJ1-5; D is unresolved. Trimming stripped 7 bases from V and 2 bases from J, with 12 bases between. The CDR3 is 14 amino acids. Germline V gene lookup returns CDR1 LNHDA and CDR2 SQIVND (reference sequence). The CDR3 DNA follows: TGTGCCAGTAAAGGGAGGGTTGGCAATCAGCCCCAGCATTTT. It is translated as CASKGRVGNQPQHF.

V and J are TRBV6-1 and TRBJ2-3; the D gene is possibly TRBD1 (6 bases). Germline values: CDR1 MNHNS, CDR2 SASEGT. V lost 4 bases, J lost 3 bases, and 17 bases lay in between. The CDR3 length is 16 residues. The CDR3 loop reads CASSGPYQTGTDTQYF. CDR3 bases: TGTGCCAGCAGTGGCCCGTATCAAACAGGGACAGATACGCAGTATTTT.

The chain uses TRBV7-9 and TRBJ2-1, with D maybe TRBD1 (6 bases). The V and J ends lost 1 base and 2 bases respectively, with 6 bases between them. Germline assignment: CDR1 SEHNR and CDR2 FQNEAQ (reference sequence). This CDR3 is 14 amino acids long. The CDR3 sequence: CASSLEGAYNEQFF. DNA of the CDR3: TGTGCCAGCAGCTTAGAGGGGGCCTACAATGAGCAGTTCTTC.

The V call is TRBV4-1, the J call TRBJ1-1; unclear D gene. This CDR3 has 16 amino acids. Trimming shortened V by 0 bases and J by 1 base, and 12 bases separated the two germline ends. Per germline, CDR1 MGHRA and CDR2 YSYEKL. The CDR3 region is CASSQDRPRSNTEAFF. The CDR3 DNA is TGCGCCAGCAGCCAAGATCGCCCCAGGTCGAACACTGAAGCTTTCTTT.

CDR3 DNA sequence: TGTGCCAGTCTCTTTTGCGGGCCGCGAGGCACTGAAGCTTTCTTT. This sequence encodes CASLFCGPRGTEAFF. This chain connects TRBV19 to TRBJ1-1, with no clear D. Germline CDR1 is LNHDA and CDR2 is SQIVND (reference sequence). The CDR3 contains 15 residues. Trimming removed 8 bases from V and 4 bases from J, with 20 bases in between.

The genes are TRBV19 and TRBJ1-2, with 8 nucleotides matching TRBD1. The CDR3 has 15 amino acids. The J segment lost 3 bases and the V segment lost 8 bases, leaving 11 bases of the junction unmatched. Germline-derived CDR1 and CDR2 are LNHDA and SQIVND (reference sequence). CDR3 protein: CASRPRGTGHYGYTF. The CDR3 DNA is TGTGCCAGTCGACCCAGGGGGACAGGACACTATGGCTACACCTTC. Full variable domain (missing parts from reference TRBV19 and TRBJ1-2): DGGITQSPKYLFRKEGQNVTLSCEQNLNHDAMYWYRQDPGQGLRLIYYSQIVNDFQKGDIAEGYSVSREKKESFPLTVTSAQKNPTAFYLCASRPRGTGHYGYTFGSGTRLTVV.

The chain links TRBV11-2 to TRBJ1-5; D possibly corresponds to TRBD1 (6 bases). Germline CDR1 SGHAT, CDR2 FQNNGV. Trimming took off 5 bases at V and 5 bases at J, with 16 bases between the two ends. The CDR3 covers 15 residues. The DNA of the CDR3 is TGTGCCAGCAGCCCCACTGCAGGGGCACATCAGCCCCAGCATTTT. This codes for CASSPTAGAHQPQHF.

This clone was recorded only once. The rearrangement joins TRBV7-9 to TRBJ2-7; a weak D match, TRBD1 (5 bases). This CDR3 region has 13 residues. Per germline, CDR1 SEHNR and CDR2 FQNEAQ (reference sequence). V lost 5 bases and J 1 base, leaving 9 bases between the germline ends. The DNA for the CDR3 is TGTGCCAGCAGCCCTAGGGGTTCCTACGAGCAGTACTTC. As protein: CASSPRGSYEQYF.